The clone carrying this TCR beta chain has a single count. The trim removed 7 bases at V and 3 bases at J, leaving 11 bases unmatched. Germline V lookup: CDR1 MNHEY, CDR2 SVGAGI. This CDR3 has 15 residues. No more than 2 weeks before study entry, exposed participants had met a case of COVID-19. TCRdb's table, derived via immunoSEQ multiplex PCR, lists solely in-frame clones and lacks some. The profile shows under 450,000 clones, roughly 92% of them singletons. The sample originates from a study of blood T cell repertoires in COVID-19. The source of this sequence is a woman in her thirties or forties who had been exposed to COVID-19. Specimen: PBMCs or T cells enriched from blood (not recorded which). The chain carries TRBV6-5 and TRBJ1-2, with TRBD1 identical over 7 bases. DNA of the CDR3: TGTGCCAGCACCCCGGACCCGGGGACAGACTATGGCTACACCTTC. Translation gives CASTPDPGTDYGYTF.